The 31 T cell receptor beta chains given below trace back to one sample, sequenced in a study of blood T cell repertoires in COVID-19. This table comes from immunoSEQ multiplex PCR, and its TCRdb copy is limited to in-frame clones, with some not included. The data hold 100,000 to 150,000 clones, with around 88% observed a single time. The specimen was peripheral blood. The source of these receptors is a woman aged 50 to 60 with active or convalescent COVID-19.

The chain carries TRBV2 and TRBJ1-2, with D possibly matching TRBD1 (6 bases). The CDR3 runs 13 residues. With 4 bases removed from V and 5 bases from J, the gap between germline ends came to 11 bases. Germline assignment: CDR1 SNHLY and CDR2 FYNNEI. The CDR3 DNA is TGTGCCAGCAGTGTTGGACAGCTTTATGGCTACACCTTC. It translates to CASSVGQLYGYTF.

This chain connects TRBV28 to TRBJ1-5, with 9 positions matching TRBD1. Trimming cost V 6 bases and J 6 bases; bases outside gene matches: 9. The CDR3 length is 15 residues. Germline-derived CDR1 and CDR2 are MDHEN and SYDVKM. CDR3 protein: CASSTGGENIQPQHF. The CDR3 nucleotides read TGTGCCAGCAGCACAGGGGGCGAGAACATTCAGCCCCAGCATTTT.

The chain has TRBV4-1 and TRBJ2-5, with 9 bases fitting TRBD2. Trimming cost V 1 base and J 3 bases; bases outside gene matches: 0. The germline CDR1 and CDR2 sequences are MGHRA and YSYEKL. The CDR3 length is 14 residues. CDR3 protein: CASSQVAGEETQYF. CDR3 DNA sequence: TGCGCCAGCAGCCAAGTAGCGGGAGAAGAGACCCAGTACTTC.

The chain carries TRBV28 and TRBJ1-1; D possibly corresponds to TRBD1 (5 bases). The ends were cut back, 2 bases at V and 6 bases at J, with 16 bases in the middle. The CDR3 covers 15 residues. Per the germline V gene, CDR1 is MDHEN and CDR2 is SYDVKM. The CDR3 here is CASSLRGDGGAEAFF. The CDR3 coding sequence is TGTGCCAGCAGTTTACGAGGCGACGGGGGAGCTGAAGCTTTCTTT.

The chain employs TRBV5-1 and TRBJ2-1; the match to TRBD2 covers 9 bases. Losses at the gene ends were 6 bases for V and 6 bases for J; bases not matched to a gene: 13. CDR1 is SGHRS and CDR2 is YFSETQ in the germline V gene. The length of the CDR3 is 16 residues. The CDR3 loop is CASTKYSGSVGNEQFF. CDR3 DNA sequence: TGCGCCAGCACCAAATATAGCGGGAGTGTCGGCAATGAGCAGTTCTTC.

Only a few counts were recorded for this clone. The chain employs TRBV28 and TRBJ1-1, with no clear D. Germline assignment: CDR1 MDHEN and CDR2 SYDVKM. The CDR3 runs to 12 residues. Trimming pared 5 bases from V and 8 bases from J, leaving 12 bases between. CDR3 loop: CASSLPPREAFF. In DNA form, the CDR3 reads TGTGCCAGCAGTCTGCCACCTAGGGAAGCTTTCTTT.

The chain has TRBV6-2 or TRBV6-3 and TRBJ2-1; 13 nucleotides line up with TRBD2. CDR3 length: 15 residues. Per the germline V gene, CDR1 is MNHEY and CDR2 is SVGEGT. With V trimmed by 5 bases and J by 10 bases, 8 bases remained unmatched. CDR3 amino acids: CASSPGLAGVGEQFF. The CDR3, as DNA: TGTGCCAGCAGTCCCGGACTAGCGGGAGTGGGCGAGCAGTTCTTC.

The CDR3 DNA reads TGTGCCAGCAGCCACGAAGGCAGGATGAACACTGAAGCTTTCTTT. It is translated as CASSHEGRMNTEAFF. V gene TRBV5-4 combines with J gene TRBJ1-1; no definite D call. V dropped 4 bases and J dropped 0 bases, with 13 bases sitting between them. The V gene's germline CDR1 is SGHNT and CDR2 YYREEE (reference sequence). The CDR3 runs to 15 residues. The whole variable domain, remainder taken from reference TRBV5-4 and TRBJ1-1, is ETGVTQSPTHLIKTRGQQVTLRCSSQSGHNTVSWYQQALGQGPQFIFQYYREEENGRGNFPPRFSGLQFPNYSSELNVNALELDDSALYLCASSHEGRMNTEAFFGQGTRLTVV.

V is TRBV7-3 and J is TRBJ2-1; 11 bases align to TRBD2. There are 14 residues in the CDR3. V lost 8 bases and J lost 5; bases outside the gene matches: 5. Germline V CDR1 and CDR2: SGHTA, FQGTGA. CDR3 residues: CASGSGRANNEQFF. CDR3 DNA: TGTGCCAGCGGTAGCGGGAGGGCCAACAATGAGCAGTTCTTC.

The chain uses TRBV7-2 and TRBJ1-4, with D perhaps matching TRBD1 (5 bases). This CDR3 is built from 14 residues. In germline, CDR1 is SGHTA, CDR2 FQGNSA. V lost 5 bases, J lost 5 bases, and 12 bases lay in between. CDR3 residues: CASSAGRENEKLFF. The CDR3 DNA follows: TGTGCCAGCAGCGCGGGACGGGAAAATGAAAAACTGTTTTTT. The full variable domain, its missing parts supplied by reference TRBV7-2 and TRBJ1-4, is GAGVSQSPSNKVTEKGKDVELRCDPISGHTALYWYRQSLGQGLEFLIYFQGNSAPDKSGLPSDRFSAERTGGSVSTLTIQRTQQEDSAVYLCASSAGRENEKLFFGSGTQLSVL.

The chain recombines TRBV3-1 (or the pseudogene TRBV3-2) with TRBJ1-2, with TRBD1 as a possible D gene (5 bases). V was pared by 5 bases and J by 8 bases, with 15 bases between. The CDR3 contains 13 residues. Germline lookup yields CDR1 LGHDT and CDR2 YNNKEL (reference sequence). CDR3 in DNA: TGTGCCAGCAGCGACCTAGGGGCGCGAGGCTACACCTTC. Protein product: CASSDLGARGYTF.

This chain uses TRBV4-1 with TRBJ2-1, with 8 bases aligning to TRBD2. J was trimmed by 8 bases and V by 1 base; bases with no gene match: 13. In germline, CDR1 is MGHRA, CDR2 YSYEKL. The CDR3 runs 17 residues. The CDR3: CASSQVVRPGRADEQFF. In nucleotides, the CDR3 is TGCGCCAGCAGCCAAGTAGTCCGTCCCGGGAGGGCTGATGAGCAGTTCTTC.

As DNA, the CDR3 is TGTGCCATCCGCCGGGACAGGGTAGATGAGCAGTTCTTC. As protein: CAIRRDRVDEQFF. This sequence joins TRBV10-3 and TRBJ2-1, with 9 bases aligning to TRBD1. The CDR3 is made up of 13 amino acids. V shed 8 bases, J shed 8 bases, and the junction held 7 bases outside the gene matches. Germline assignment: CDR1 ENHRY and CDR2 SYGVKD.

The CDR3 sequence is CASSLGTGTGELFF. The CDR3, as DNA: TGTGCCAGCAGCTTAGGCACAGGTACCGGGGAGCTGTTTTTT. The chain employs TRBV13 and TRBJ2-2; maybe TRBD1 (5 bases). V was trimmed by 0 bases and J by 5 bases, leaving 7 bases between them. Per the germline V gene, CDR1 is PRHDT and CDR2 is FYEKMQ (reference sequence). This CDR3 comprises 14 residues.

A single count supports this clone. The chain employs TRBV9 and TRBJ2-2, with TRBD2 identical over 8 bases. CDR3 length equals 16 residues. Germline V CDR1 and CDR2: SGDLS, YYNGEE. Unmatched junction bases numbered 8, after V lost 0 bases and J lost 7 bases. The chain's CDR3 is CASSVGQAGADGELFF. The CDR3 bases are TGTGCCAGCAGCGTAGGGCAAGCGGGAGCCGACGGGGAGCTGTTTTTT.

This clone was recorded a few times. V and J are TRBV6-5 and TRBJ1-2; no clear D gene. Trimming left V 10 bases short and J 3 bases short, with 18 bases between. The germline gives CDR1 MNHEY, CDR2 SVGAGI. The CDR3 extends over 14 amino acids. The CDR3 coding sequence is TGTGCCACCTCCAGCAACGGGGTGGACTATGGCTACACCTTC. It yields the protein CATSSNGVDYGYTF.

V and J are TRBV28 and TRBJ2-7; the match to TRBD2 covers 7 bases. The CDR3 has 15 amino acids. V dropped 5 bases and J dropped 7; count of bases not matched to a gene: 14. Germline-derived CDR1 and CDR2 are MDHEN and SYDVKM. CDR3 sequence: CASSPTGTTNEEQYF. CDR3 sequence (DNA): TGTGCCAGCAGTCCCACCGGGACTACCAACGAGGAGCAGTACTTC.

The chain carries TRBV5-1 and TRBJ2-1; TRBD2 matches at 7 bases. Trimming took 7 bases from V and 6 from J; bases not matched to a gene: 13. Per germline, CDR1 SGHRS and CDR2 YFSETQ. The CDR3 has 15 residues. The CDR3 loop is CASGGGETPANEQFF. CDR3 DNA sequence: TGCGCCAGCGGGGGGGGTGAGACTCCCGCCAATGAGCAGTTCTTC.

This clone was counted once. The chain carries TRBV4-1 and TRBJ2-3; 7 positions agree with TRBD2. Germline CDR1 is MGHRA and CDR2 is YSYEKL. This CDR3 has 17 amino acids. V gave up 1 base and J gave up 1 base; unmatched junction bases: 8. CDR3 sequence: CASSQVASGGGTDTQYF. The CDR3 region has the DNA TGCGCCAGCAGCCAAGTGGCTAGCGGAGGTGGCACAGATACGCAGTATTTT.

The chain combines TRBV9 with TRBJ2-1; TRBD2 might be the D (5 bases). CDR3 length equals 15 residues. Germline V lookup: CDR1 SGDLS, CDR2 YYNGEE. Trimming took off 0 bases at V and 3 bases at J, with 10 bases between the two ends. The CDR3 here is CASSVAAGLYNEQFF. In nucleotides, the CDR3 is TGTGCCAGCAGCGTAGCGGCGGGCCTCTACAATGAGCAGTTCTTC.

V and J are TRBV27 and TRBJ1-2; perhaps TRBD1 as D (5 bases). Germline V lookup: CDR1 MNHEY, CDR2 SMNVEV (reference sequence). The CDR3 is 15 residues long. The V and J ends lost 5 bases and 8 bases respectively, with 21 bases between them. CDR3 coding DNA: TGTGCCAGCAGTGCCCAAAGGGGCCCCAATTTGGGCTACACCTTC. Translating it yields CASSAQRGPNLGYTF.

The gene calls are TRBV5-1 and TRBJ2-5, with a possible D match to TRBD2 (6 bases). The CDR3 covers 14 residues. The germline V and J ends were trimmed by 5 bases and 5 bases, with 16 bases remaining between them. Germline V gives CDR1 SGHRS, CDR2 YFSETQ. The CDR3 reads CASRPPGGVETQYF. The CDR3 coding sequence is TGCGCCAGCAGACCCCCGGGCGGGGTCGAGACCCAGTACTTC.

The V call is TRBV28, the J call TRBJ1-4; 7 bases agree with TRBD1. This CDR3 spans 14 amino acids. Germline V gene data show CDR1 as MDHEN and CDR2 as SYDVKM. V lost 11 bases, J lost 4 bases, and 10 bases stayed unmatched. For the CDR3, the DNA is TGTGCCTCAGGTCGACAGGGTTTTAATGAAAAACTGTTTTTT. Translated, it gives CASGRQGFNEKLFF.

The chain combines TRBV5-1 with TRBJ2-2, with 9 bases matching TRBD2. The CDR3 has 18 amino acids. CDR1 is SGHRS, CDR2 YFSETQ, per germline. Trimming cost V 0 bases and J 0 bases; bases outside gene matches: 6. For the CDR3, the DNA is TGCGCCAGCAGCTTGGCGCTAGCGGGACCCGCGAACACCGGGGAGCTGTTTTTT. Translation: CASSLALAGPANTGELFF.

This clone was seen just once. One junction end does not reproduce the germline sequence, and a read error may be involved. The chain is built from TRBV28 and TRBJ2-4, with 7 bases aligning to TRBD1. Germline V lookup: CDR1 MDHEN, CDR2 SYDVKM. The CDR3 runs 13 residues. DNA for the CDR3: TGTGCCAGCAGTCCCAGACTAACAGGACAGGAACGGTTC. It specifies CASSPRLTGQERF.

The genes are TRBV29-1 and TRBJ1-2, with 8 nucleotides matching TRBD1. V lost 7 bases, J lost 6 bases, and 4 bases stayed unmatched. The CDR3 sequence is 11 residues long. In germline, CDR1 is SQVTM, CDR2 ANQGSEA. The CDR3, as DNA: TGCAGCGCATTACAGGGGGATGGCTACACCTTC. Encoded protein: CSALQGDGYTF.

The chain's CDR3 is CASSQQGTTGELFF. The CDR3 nucleotides are TGTGCCAGCAGCCAACAGGGTACCACCGGGGAGCTGTTTTTT. This rearrangement joins TRBV7-2 to TRBJ2-2; D perhaps matches TRBD1 (6 bases). Trimming shortened V by 5 bases and J by 4 bases, and 11 bases separated the two germline ends. Germline assignment: CDR1 SGHTA and CDR2 FQGNSA. The CDR3 is made up of 14 amino acids.

This clone was seen only once. The J gene is TRBJ1-5, the V gene TRBV9, with TRBD1 identical over 10 bases. The CDR3 is 15 amino acids. Germline V gene lookup returns CDR1 SGDLS and CDR2 YYNGEE. The junction had 3 bases not matched to a gene; V was cut back by 5 bases and J by 1 base. CDR3 region: CASSAGQGSNQPQHF. CDR3 DNA sequence: TGTGCCAGCAGTGCGGGACAGGGGAGCAATCAGCCCCAGCATTTT.

The rearrangement joins TRBV19 to TRBJ1-2; D perhaps matches TRBD1 (6 bases). The length of the CDR3 is 14 residues. From germline, CDR1 is LNHDA and CDR2 SQIVND (reference sequence). Trimming stripped 8 bases from V and 4 bases from J, with 17 bases between. This CDR3 is CASLNGGAGYGYTF. CDR3 nucleotides: TGTGCCAGTCTCAATGGGGGCGCGGGCTATGGCTACACCTTC.

The chain links TRBV6-5 to TRBJ2-3, with TRBD2 as a possible D gene (5 bases). Trimming removed 7 bases at V and 1 base at J, with 12 bases between. This CDR3 is built from 14 residues. The germline V gene encodes CDR1 MNHEY and CDR2 SVGAGI. CDR3 bases: TGTGCCAGCAAGGAGGATGGGGGCACAGATACGCAGTATTTT. This gives the protein CASKEDGGTDTQYF.

The gene calls are TRBV28 and TRBJ2-7, with 7 bases identical to TRBD1. Germline V gives CDR1 MDHEN, CDR2 SYDVKM. The CDR3 is 13 amino acids. The V gene end was trimmed by 7 bases and the J gene end by 2 bases; junction bases not matched to a gene: 5. The chain's CDR3 is CASTPDRAYEQYF. The CDR3, as DNA: TGTGCCAGCACTCCTGACAGGGCCTACGAGCAGTACTTC.